These 19 T cell receptor beta chains came from one sample sequenced in a study of cytomegalovirus exposure and HLA in healthy donors. With 60 Vbeta and 13 Jbeta primers, the PCR was carried out. Method: immunoSEQ multiplex PCR; TCRdb's copy keeps in-frame clones and lacks some. This sample has roughly 150,000 clones, with 66% found just once. Sequencing was done on a sample of PBMCs. The receptors stem from a human donor in good health.

The V and J genes are TRBV28 and TRBJ2-7; 7 bases line up with TRBD2. V was pared by 5 bases and J by 5 bases, with 15 bases of the junction left unmatched. Per the germline V gene, CDR1 is MDHEN and CDR2 is SYDVKM. The CDR3 spans 16 residues. CDR3 coding DNA: TGTGCCAGCAGTCCCCCTTATGGGGGGGGAAGCGACGAGCAGTACTTC. Protein: CASSPPYGGGSDEQYF.

The chain has TRBV6-6 and TRBJ2-5, with D possibly being TRBD1 (6 bases). Near its end, the DNA agrees better with TRBJ2-7, so the J call may be wrong. Germline V gene data show CDR1 as MNHNY and CDR2 as SVGAGI (reference sequence). The CDR3 has 14 amino acids. The CDR3 region is CASSYEARGAEQYF. CDR3 in DNA: TGTGCCAGCAGTTACGAAGCCAGGGGCGCCGAGCAGTACTTC.

V gene TRBV28 combines with J gene TRBJ2-3, with 8 nucleotides matching TRBD1. This CDR3 is built from 14 residues. V dropped 5 bases and J dropped 5; count of bases not matched to a gene: 6. Germline assignment: CDR1 MDHEN and CDR2 SYDVKM. The CDR3 loop is CASSPGTGGDTQYF. The CDR3 nucleotides read TGTGCCAGCAGTCCCGGGACAGGAGGAGATACGCAGTATTTT. Looking up the rest from reference TRBV28 and TRBJ2-3 gives the full variable domain: DVKVTQSSRYLVKRTGEKVFLECVQDMDHENMFWYRQDPGLGLRLIYFSYDVKMKEKGDIPEGYSVSREKKERFSLILESASTNQTSMYLCASSPGTGGDTQYFGPGTRLTVL.

The chain uses TRBV5-4 and TRBJ1-4, with 8 bases matching TRBD1. CDR1 and CDR2 (germline): SGHNT, YYREEE (reference sequence). The CDR3 sequence is 15 residues long. J gave up 5 bases and V 4 bases, and 7 bases lay outside the gene matches. CDR3 nucleotides: TGTGCCAGCAGCCCGACAGGGGCGATCAATGAAAAACTGTTTTTT. It encodes CASSPTGAINEKLFF.

The chain couples TRBV5-1 to TRBJ1-1; possibly TRBD1 for D (5 bases). Deletions cut 3 bases from V and 5 bases from J, with 20 bases between. This CDR3 spans 16 amino acids. Looked up from germline, CDR1 is SGHRS and CDR2 is YFSETQ. DNA for the CDR3: TGCGCCAGCAGCTCCTCTTATACGGGGGGAGGGACTGAAGCTTTCTTT. It is translated as CASSSSYTGGGTEAFF.

The chain has TRBV29-1 and TRBJ2-5; 7 positions agree with TRBD2. CDR1 is SQVTM, CDR2 ANQGSEA, per germline. J was trimmed by 5 bases and V by 6 bases; bases with no gene match: 3. There are 11 residues in the CDR3. The CDR3, as DNA: TGCAGCGTGGGAGGGAGTGAGACCCAGTACTTC. The encoded protein is CSVGGSETQYF.

The rearrangement links TRBV19 to TRBJ1-4, with 9 bases matching TRBD1. There are 15 residues in the CDR3. CDR1 is LNHDA, CDR2 SQIVND, per germline (reference sequence). Trimming cost V 9 bases and J 1 base; bases outside gene matches: 6. CDR3 sequence reads: CASADRGLTNEKLFF. CDR3 nucleotides: TGTGCCAGCGCTGACAGGGGGTTAACTAATGAAAAACTGTTTTTT. Full variable domain (missing parts from reference TRBV19 and TRBJ1-4): DGGITQSPKYLFRKEGQNVTLSCEQNLNHDAMYWYRQDPGQGLRLIYYSQIVNDFQKGDIAEGYSVSREKKESFPLTVTSAQKNPTAFYLCASADRGLTNEKLFFGSGTQLSVL.

This chain connects TRBV7-2 to TRBJ1-2, with D perhaps matching TRBD1 (6 bases). The CDR3 extends over 15 amino acids. CDR1 and CDR2 (germline): SGHTA, FQGNSA. Trimming took off 0 bases at V and 7 bases at J, with 15 bases between the two ends. The CDR3 loop reads CASSLAATGSGGYTF. CDR3 bases: TGTGCCAGCAGCTTAGCCGCCACAGGGAGTGGTGGCTACACCTTC.

The chain combines TRBV5-5 with TRBJ1-6; TRBD1 aligns across 8 bases. The germline gives CDR1 SGHKS, CDR2 YYEKEE (reference sequence). J was trimmed by 7 bases and V by 2 bases; bases with no gene match: 2. The CDR3 consists of 14 residues. The CDR3 here is CASSFGDRNSPLHF. The CDR3 bases are TGTGCCAGCAGCTTTGGGGACAGGAATTCACCCCTCCACTTT.

This chain connects TRBV7-6 to TRBJ1-2, with TRBD1 as a possible D gene (5 bases). The germline V and J ends were trimmed by 1 base and 5 bases, with 11 bases remaining between them. The CDR3 runs 14 residues. CDR1 SGHVS and CDR2 FNYEAQ come from the germline V gene. The CDR3 sequence: CASSLGQQHYGYTF. In nucleotides, the CDR3 is TGTGCCAGCAGCTTAGGACAGCAACATTATGGCTACACCTTC.

V is TRBV10-3 and J is TRBJ2-1; D is unclear. Per the germline V gene, CDR1 is ENHRY and CDR2 is SYGVKD. The CDR3 is made up of 14 amino acids. V lost 2 bases and J 7 bases, leaving 12 bases between the germline ends. CDR3 amino acids: CAISEGPYENEQFF. In DNA form, the CDR3 reads TGTGCCATCAGTGAGGGGCCGTACGAGAATGAGCAGTTCTTC.

This clone was seen only a few times. CDR3 nucleotides: TGTGCCAGCAGTCCACGGACTAGCGGGAGAAGCACAGATACGCAGTATTTT. Its translation is CASSPRTSGRSTDTQYF. The J gene is TRBJ2-3, the V gene TRBV28; TRBD2 matches at 13 bases. The length of the CDR3 is 17 residues. V was clipped by 5 bases and J by 0 bases; unmatched bases: 5. CDR1 and CDR2 from the germline V gene are MDHEN and SYDVKM. Complete variable domain (other parts from reference TRBV28 and TRBJ2-3): DVKVTQSSRYLVKRTGEKVFLECVQDMDHENMFWYRQDPGLGLRLIYFSYDVKMKEKGDIPEGYSVSREKKERFSLILESASTNQTSMYLCASSPRTSGRSTDTQYFGPGTRLTVL.

This chain connects TRBV6-6 to TRBJ2-7; 14 bases agree with TRBD2. Per germline, CDR1 MNHNY and CDR2 SVGAGI (reference sequence). This CDR3 has 15 amino acids. V lost 6 bases, J lost 5 bases, and 6 bases stayed unmatched. CDR3 sequence (DNA): TGTGCCAGCAGCCGAAGGACTAGCGGGAGGAACGAGCAGTACTTC. This translates into CASSRRTSGRNEQYF.

This rearrangement joins TRBV6-1 to TRBJ1-3; D ambiguous. The ends were cut back, 0 bases at V and 1 base at J, with 16 bases in the middle. CDR3 length: 18 amino acids. Germline V CDR1 and CDR2: MNHNS, SASEGT. CDR3 nucleotides: TGTGCCAGCAGTGAAGCAAAGAGACTCTTGCGGTCTGGAAACACCATATATTTT. Protein: CASSEAKRLLRSGNTIYF.

J is TRBJ2-1 and V is TRBV6-5, with 10 positions matching TRBD2. The junction had 7 bases not matched to a gene; V was cut back by 0 bases and J by 8 bases. CDR1 is MNHEY, CDR2 SVGAGI, per germline. CDR3 size: 16 residues. The CDR3, as DNA: TGTGCCAGCAGTTACTCCCCGCTAGCGGGGGATGATGAGCAGTTCTTC. Amino acid sequence: CASSYSPLAGDDEQFF.

This clone was recorded once. The chain is built from TRBV15 and TRBJ2-1; 7 bases line up with TRBD2. The CDR3 sequence is 16 residues long. Germline V gene sequence: CDR1 LNHNV, CDR2 YYDKDF (reference sequence). Losses at the gene ends were 1 base for V and 4 bases for J; bases not matched to a gene: 7. The CDR3 spells CATSRGVASGYNEQFF. The CDR3 DNA sequence: TGTGCCACCAGCAGAGGGGTCGCTAGCGGATACAATGAGCAGTTCTTC.

The chain recombines TRBV25-1 with TRBJ2-1; TRBD2 matches 7 bases. This CDR3 is built from 15 residues. CDR1 is MGHDK, CDR2 SYGVNS, per germline. The V segment lost 1 base and the J segment 2 bases; nucleotides outside the gene matches: 2. Here the CDR3 DNA reads TGTGCCAGCAGTGAATCCCTAGCGGCCTACAATGAGCAGTTCTTC. Translation gives CASSESLAAYNEQFF.

This sequence joins TRBV28 and TRBJ2-1; a possible D gene is TRBD1 (7 bases). This CDR3 has 16 amino acids. The germline V gene has CDR1 MDHEN and CDR2 SYDVKM. Between the trimmed V and J ends, which lost 4 bases and 2 bases, there was a span of 15 bases. CDR3 nucleotides: TGTGCCAGCAGTTCCAGGGGGAGGTGGGCCTACAATGAGCAGTTCTTC. Amino acids: CASSSRGRWAYNEQFF.

Only one count was recorded for this clone. The chain recombines TRBV9 with TRBJ2-1; 7 bases are a match to TRBD2. The germline V gene has CDR1 SGDLS and CDR2 YYNGEE. CDR3 length: 15 residues. Trimming removed 2 bases from V and 6 bases from J; junction bases left unmatched: 8. DNA for the CDR3: TGTGCCAGCAGCGTTGGAGGACTAGGCAGCAATGAGCAGTTCTTC. This translates into CASSVGGLGSNEQFF.